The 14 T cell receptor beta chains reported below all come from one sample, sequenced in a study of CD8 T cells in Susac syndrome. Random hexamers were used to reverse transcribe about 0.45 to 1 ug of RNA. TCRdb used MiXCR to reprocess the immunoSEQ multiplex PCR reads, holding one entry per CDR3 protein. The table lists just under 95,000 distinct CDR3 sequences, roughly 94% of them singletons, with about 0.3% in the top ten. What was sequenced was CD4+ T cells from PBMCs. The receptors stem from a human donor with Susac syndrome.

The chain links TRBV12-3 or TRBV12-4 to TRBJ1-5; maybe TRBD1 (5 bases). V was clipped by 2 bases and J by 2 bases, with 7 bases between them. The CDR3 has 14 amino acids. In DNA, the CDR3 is TGTGCCAGCAGTTTACAGGGAGGCAATCAGCCCCAGCATTTT. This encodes CASSLQGGNQPQHF.

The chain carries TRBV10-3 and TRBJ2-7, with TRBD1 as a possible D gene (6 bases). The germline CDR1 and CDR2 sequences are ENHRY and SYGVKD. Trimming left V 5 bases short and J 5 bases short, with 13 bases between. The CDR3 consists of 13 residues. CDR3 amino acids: CAISPTGTHEQYF. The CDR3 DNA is TGTGCCATCAGTCCTACAGGGACCCACGAGCAGTACTTC.

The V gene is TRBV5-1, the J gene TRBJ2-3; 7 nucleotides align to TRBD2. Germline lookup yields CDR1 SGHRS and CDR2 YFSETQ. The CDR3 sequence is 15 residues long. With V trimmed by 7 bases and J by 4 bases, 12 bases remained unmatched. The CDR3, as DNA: TGCGCCAGCTCCCGGGCGGGGGATCCCCCAGATACGCAGTATTTT. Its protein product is CASSRAGDPPDTQYF.

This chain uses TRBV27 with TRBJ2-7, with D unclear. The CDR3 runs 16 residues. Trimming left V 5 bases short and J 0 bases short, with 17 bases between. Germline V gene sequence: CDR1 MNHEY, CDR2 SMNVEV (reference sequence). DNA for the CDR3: TGTGCCAGCAGTCGGACGAGTGGGTTACCCTCCTACGAGCAGTACTTC. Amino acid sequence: CASSRTSGLPSYEQYF.

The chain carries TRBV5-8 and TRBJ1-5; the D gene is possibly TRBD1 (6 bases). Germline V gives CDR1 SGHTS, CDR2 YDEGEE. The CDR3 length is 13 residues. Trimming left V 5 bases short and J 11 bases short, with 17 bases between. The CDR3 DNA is TGTGCCAGCAGAACGACAGGCACGATGTCCCAGCATTTT. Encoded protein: CASRTTGTMSQHF.

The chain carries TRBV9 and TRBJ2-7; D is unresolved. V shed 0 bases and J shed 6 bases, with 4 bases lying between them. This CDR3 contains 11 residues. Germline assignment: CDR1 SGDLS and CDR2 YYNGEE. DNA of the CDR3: TGTGCCAGCAGCGTAGGGTTCGAGCAGTACTTC. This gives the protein CASSVGFEQYF.

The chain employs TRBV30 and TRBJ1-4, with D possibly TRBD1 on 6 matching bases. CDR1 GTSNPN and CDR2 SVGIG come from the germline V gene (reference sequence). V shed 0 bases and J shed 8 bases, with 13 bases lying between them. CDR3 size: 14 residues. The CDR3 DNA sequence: TGTGCCTGGAGTGTTGGGGGGGCAGGGGAAAAACTGTTTTTT. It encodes CAWSVGGAGEKLFF. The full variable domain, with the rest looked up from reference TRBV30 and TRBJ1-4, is SQTIHQWPATLVQPVGSPLSLECTVEGTSNPNLYWYRQAAGRGLQLLFYSVGIGQISSEVPQNLSASRPQDRQFILSSKKLLLSDSGFYLCAWSVGGAGEKLFFGSGTQLSVL.

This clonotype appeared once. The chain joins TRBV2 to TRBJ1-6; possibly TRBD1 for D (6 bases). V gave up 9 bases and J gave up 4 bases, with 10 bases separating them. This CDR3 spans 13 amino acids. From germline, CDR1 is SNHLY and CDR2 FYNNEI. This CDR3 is CASRTDYNSPLHF. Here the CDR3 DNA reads TGTGCCAGTCGGACAGATTATAATTCACCCCTCCACTTT.

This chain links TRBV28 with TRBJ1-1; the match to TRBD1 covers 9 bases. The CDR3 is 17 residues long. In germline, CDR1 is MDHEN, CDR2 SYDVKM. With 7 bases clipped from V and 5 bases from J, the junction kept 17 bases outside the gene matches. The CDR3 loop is CASNKWGTGKPWTEAFF. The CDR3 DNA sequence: TGTGCCAGCAACAAATGGGGGACAGGGAAGCCTTGGACTGAAGCTTTCTTT.

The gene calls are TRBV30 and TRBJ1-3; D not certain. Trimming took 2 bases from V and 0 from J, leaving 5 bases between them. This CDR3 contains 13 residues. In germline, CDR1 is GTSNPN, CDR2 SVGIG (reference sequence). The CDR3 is CAWSPLSGNTIYF. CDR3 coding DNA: TGTGCCTGGAGTCCCCTCTCTGGAAACACCATATATTTT.

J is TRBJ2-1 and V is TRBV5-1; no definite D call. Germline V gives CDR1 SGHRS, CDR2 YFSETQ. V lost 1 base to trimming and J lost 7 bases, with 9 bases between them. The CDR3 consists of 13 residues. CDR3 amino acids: CASSLNSGNEQFF. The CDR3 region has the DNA TGCGCCAGCAGCTTGAACTCTGGAAATGAGCAGTTCTTC.

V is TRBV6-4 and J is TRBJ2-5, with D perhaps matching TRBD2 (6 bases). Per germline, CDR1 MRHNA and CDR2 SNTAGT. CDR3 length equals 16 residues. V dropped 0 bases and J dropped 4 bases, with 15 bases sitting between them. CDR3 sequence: CASSDSCGEEGETQYF. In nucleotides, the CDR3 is TGTGCCAGCAGTGACTCTTGCGGGGAGGAGGGAGAGACCCAGTACTTC.

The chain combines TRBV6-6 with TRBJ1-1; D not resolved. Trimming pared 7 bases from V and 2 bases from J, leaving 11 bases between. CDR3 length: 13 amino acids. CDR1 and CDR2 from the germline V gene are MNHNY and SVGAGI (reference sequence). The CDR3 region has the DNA TGTGCCAGCAAAGTATATACTAACACTGAAGCTTTCTTT. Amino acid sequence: CASKVYTNTEAFF.

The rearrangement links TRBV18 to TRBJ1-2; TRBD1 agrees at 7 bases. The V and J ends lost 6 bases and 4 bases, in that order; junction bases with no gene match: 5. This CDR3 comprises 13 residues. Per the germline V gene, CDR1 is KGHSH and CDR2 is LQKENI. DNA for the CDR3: TGTGCCAGCTCGGTGGGACAGTCCTATGGCTACACCTTC. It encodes CASSVGQSYGYTF.